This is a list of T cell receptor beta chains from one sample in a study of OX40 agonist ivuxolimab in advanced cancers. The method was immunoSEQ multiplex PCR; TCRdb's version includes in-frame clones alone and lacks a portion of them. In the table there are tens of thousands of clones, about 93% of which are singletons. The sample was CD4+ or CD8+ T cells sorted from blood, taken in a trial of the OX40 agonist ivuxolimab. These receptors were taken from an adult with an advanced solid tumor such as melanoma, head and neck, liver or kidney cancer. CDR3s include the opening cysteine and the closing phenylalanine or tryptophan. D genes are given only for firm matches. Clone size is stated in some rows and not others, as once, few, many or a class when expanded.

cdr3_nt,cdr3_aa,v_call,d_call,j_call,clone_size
TGTGCCAGCAGCCCCGGACTAGCGGGAGGGTTCCACAATGAGCAGTTCTTC,CASSPGLAGGFHNEQFF,TRBV11-3,TRBD2,TRBJ2-1,.
TGTGCCAGCAGCCCGAACGGGAACGACGAGACCCAGTACTTC,CASSPNGNDETQYF,TRBV7-3,.,TRBJ2-5,.
TGTGCCAGCAGCAAAGCTGAGAACACTGAAGCTTTCTTT,CASSKAENTEAFF,TRBV21-1,.,TRBJ1-1,.
TGTGCCAGCAACAGGGGGCCCTACAATGAGCAGTTCTTC,CASNRGPYNEQFF,TRBV28,TRBD1,TRBJ2-1,.
TGTGCCAGCAGCTTTATACCTGGCGAGACCCAGTACTTC,CASSFIPGETQYF,TRBV7-9,.,TRBJ2-5,.
TGTGCCAGCAGCTTTTGGGACCGGAGGTCTGGCTACACCTTC,CASSFWDRRSGYTF,TRBV7-4,.,TRBJ1-2,.
TGTGCCAGCAGCCCCAGGCCTTCAGGGGGCGAGCAGTACTTC,CASSPRPSGGEQYF,TRBV6-1,TRBD1,TRBJ2-7,once
TGTGCCAGCAGCGCGCCGGGAGCCTACGAGCAGTACTTC,CASSAPGAYEQYF,TRBV28,.,TRBJ2-7,once
TGTGCCAGTAAGAATACAGGGTTCAGTGTTGCTGAGCAGTTCTTC,CASKNTGFSVAEQFF,TRBV6-6,.,TRBJ2-1,.
TGTGCCAGCAGTTTTAAACAGGGGAGCACTGAAGCTTTCTTT,CASSFKQGSTEAFF,TRBV28,TRBD1,TRBJ1-1,.
TGTGCCAGCAGTACCCCCAGGGAGGGGGGAAACATTCAGTACTTC,CASSTPREGGNIQYF,TRBV28,.,TRBJ2-4,.
TGTGCCAGTAGCGTAGGTCGTAGAGGGATGGAACTGTTTTTT,CASSVGRRGMELFF,TRBV19,.,TRBJ1-4,.
TGTGCCAGCAGAGAACAAAGCACAGATACGCAGTATTTT,CASREQSTDTQYF,TRBV27,.,TRBJ2-3,.
TGTGCCAGTAGGATATCAGGACTAGCGGGGTTGGATGAGCAGTTCTTC,CASRISGLAGLDEQFF,TRBV19,TRBD2,TRBJ2-1,.
TGTGCCTGGAGCGGAGGGGGTTATGGCTACACCTTC,CAWSGGGYGYTF,TRBV30,.,TRBJ1-2,.
TGTGCCAGCAGTTTCCCTAGTGGTGAGCAGTTCTTC,CASSFPSGEQFF,TRBV28,.,TRBJ2-1,.
TGTGCCAGCAGTTCAGGACAGGGGCGATACGAGCAGTACTTC,CASSSGQGRYEQYF,TRBV28,TRBD1,TRBJ2-7,once